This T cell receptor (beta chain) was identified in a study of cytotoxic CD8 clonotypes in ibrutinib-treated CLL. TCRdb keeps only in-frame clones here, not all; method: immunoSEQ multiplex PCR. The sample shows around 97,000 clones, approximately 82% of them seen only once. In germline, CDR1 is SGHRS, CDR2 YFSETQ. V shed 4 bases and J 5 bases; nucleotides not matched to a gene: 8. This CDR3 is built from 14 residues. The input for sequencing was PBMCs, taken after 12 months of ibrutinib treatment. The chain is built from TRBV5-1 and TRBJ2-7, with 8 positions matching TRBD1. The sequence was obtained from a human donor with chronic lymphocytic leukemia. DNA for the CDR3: TGCGCCAGCAGCCAGGGACAGGCTGCACACGAGCAGTACTTC. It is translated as CASSQGQAAHEQYF. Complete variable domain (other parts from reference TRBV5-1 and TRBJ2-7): KAGVTQTPRYLIKTRGQQVTLSCSPISGHRSVSWYQQTPGQGLQFLFEYFSETQRNKGNFPGRFSGRQFSNSRSEMNVSTLELGDSALYLCASSQGQAAHEQYFGPGTRLTVT.